This T cell receptor (beta chain) is drawn from a study of a mutant IDH1 vaccine in newly diagnosed glioma. Study context: The vaccination schedule gave patients eight doses in weeks 1, 3, 5, 7, 11, 15, 19 and 23. Of treated patients, 62.5% were men and approximately 40% women, averaging about 40 years. Either 4-6 weeks after radiotherapy alone or alongside temozolomide, vaccination was begun.

The CDR3 contains 14 residues. The germline V gene encodes CDR1 MRHNA and CDR2 SNTAGT. V dropped 4 bases and J dropped 2 bases, with 8 bases sitting between them. General observations from the study: Vaccine-induced immune responses occurred in approximately 93% of patients.

With respect to this clone: Its matching antigen is unknown.

Profiled with immunoSEQ multiplex PCR; TCRdb holds only in-frame clones, not every one. The sample has about 38,000 clones; more than 75% are singletons. Stated time point: week 5, during vaccination. Vaccine doses each comprised 300 ug of mutant IDH1 20-mer peptide, with topical imiquimod. The source was PBMCs, collected from a glioma patient whose treatment included an IDH1 peptide vaccine. The chain couples TRBV6-4 to TRBJ2-2; no clear D. The receptor comes from a man aged 40-55 years with glioma. This chain's CDR3 is CASSVEENTGELFF. The CDR3 DNA follows: TGTGCCAGCAGTGTGGAAGAAAACACCGGGGAGCTGTTTTTT.